This TCR beta chain was found in a study of T cells in localized non-small cell lung cancer. Clones were sequenced by immunoSEQ multiplex PCR, and TCRdb holds only the in-frame ones, with some missing. The sample includes approximately 61,000 clones, 70% to 90% of them seen just once. Study-wide findings and caveats: Adjacent uninvolved lung had the highest clonality, suggesting focused antigen responses.

The V end was cut by 1 base, the J end by 0 bases, with 3 bases between. The CDR3 runs to 13 residues. Looked up from germline, CDR1 is SGHTA and CDR2 is FQGNSA. A word on this clone: What it recognizes is unknown.

The receptor comes from a woman aged 35-75 years with stage I lung adenocarcinoma. Sequences were derived from peripheral blood, sampled before any cancer treatment. The V gene is TRBV7-2, the J gene TRBJ1-1, with D uncertain. The CDR3 here is CASSLVVNTEAFF. For the CDR3, the DNA is TGTGCCAGCAGCTTAGTTGTGAACACTGAAGCTTTCTTT.